This record looks at one TCR beta chain sequence and its context. Its cognate antigen is unknown. The data originate from a study of response to subunit inactivated influenza vaccine. Study-level results: Each seasonal influenza vaccination recruits few new T cells, the authors suggested.

TCRdb passed the RT-PCR reads through MiXCR, listing each CDR3 protein once. Of about 700,000 distinct CDR3 sequences listed, around 16% are singletons. The V and J ends lost 6 bases and 2 bases respectively, with 11 bases between them. The CDR3 runs to 13 residues. The material was PBMCs from blood, obtained roughly 13 days after vaccination. The chain is built from TRBV12-3 or TRBV12-4 and TRBJ2-7, with D possibly TRBD2 on 5 matching bases. The clonotype comes from a man in his forties or fifties who received an inactivated influenza vaccine. The CDR3 region has the DNA TGTGCCAGCAGACTCTCCGGGACCTACGAGCAGTACTTC. Its translation: CASRLSGTYEQYF.